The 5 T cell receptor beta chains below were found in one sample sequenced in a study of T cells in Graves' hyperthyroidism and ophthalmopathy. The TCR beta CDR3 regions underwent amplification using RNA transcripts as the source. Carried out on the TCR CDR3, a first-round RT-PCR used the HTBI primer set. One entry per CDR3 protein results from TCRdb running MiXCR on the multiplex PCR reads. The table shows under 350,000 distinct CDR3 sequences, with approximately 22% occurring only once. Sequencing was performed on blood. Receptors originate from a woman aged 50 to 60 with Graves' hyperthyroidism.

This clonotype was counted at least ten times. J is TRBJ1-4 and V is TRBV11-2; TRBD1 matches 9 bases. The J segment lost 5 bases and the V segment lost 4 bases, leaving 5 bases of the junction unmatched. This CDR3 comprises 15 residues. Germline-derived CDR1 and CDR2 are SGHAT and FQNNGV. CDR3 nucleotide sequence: TGTGCCAGCAGCTCGACAGGGGGACGGAATGAAAAACTGTTTTTT. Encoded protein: CASSSTGGRNEKLFF.

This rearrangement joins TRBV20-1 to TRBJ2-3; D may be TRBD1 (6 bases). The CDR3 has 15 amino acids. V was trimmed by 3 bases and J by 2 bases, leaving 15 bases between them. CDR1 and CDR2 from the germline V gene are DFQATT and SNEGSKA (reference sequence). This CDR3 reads CSARGQGTITDTQYF. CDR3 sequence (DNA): TGCAGTGCTAGGGGGCAGGGGACGATCACAGATACGCAGTATTTT.

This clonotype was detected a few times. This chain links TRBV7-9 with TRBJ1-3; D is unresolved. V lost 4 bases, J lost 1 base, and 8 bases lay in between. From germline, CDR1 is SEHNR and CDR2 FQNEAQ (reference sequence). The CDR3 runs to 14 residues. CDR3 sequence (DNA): TGTGCCAGCAGCTCCAGGAGGTCTGGAAACACCATATATTTT. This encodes CASSSRRSGNTIYF.

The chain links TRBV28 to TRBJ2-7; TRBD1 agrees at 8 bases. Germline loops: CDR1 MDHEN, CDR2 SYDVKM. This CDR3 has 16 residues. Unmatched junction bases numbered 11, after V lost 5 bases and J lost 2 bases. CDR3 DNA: TGTGCCAGCAGTCCCAAACTTAGACAGGGGACCTACGAGCAGTACTTC. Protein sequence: CASSPKLRQGTYEQYF.

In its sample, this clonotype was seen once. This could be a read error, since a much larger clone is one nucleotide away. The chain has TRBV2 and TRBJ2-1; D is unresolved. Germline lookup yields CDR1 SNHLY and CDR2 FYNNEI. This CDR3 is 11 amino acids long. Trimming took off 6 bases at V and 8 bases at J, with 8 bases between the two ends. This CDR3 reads CASSLQHEQFF. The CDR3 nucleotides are TGTGCCAGCAGCTTACAGCATGAGCAGTTCTTC. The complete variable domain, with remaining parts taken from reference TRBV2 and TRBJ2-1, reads EPEVTQTPSHQVTQMGQEVILRCVPISNHLYFYWYRQILGQKVEFLVSFYNNEISEKSEIFDDQFSVERPDGSNFTLKIRSTKLEDSAMYFCASSLQHEQFFGPGTRLTVL.